One T cell receptor beta chain is described in this entry. Its antigen remains unknown. This entry comes from a study of CD8+ T cells in alopecia areata. As the sequencing template, cDNA was produced by extracting RNA and reverse transcribing it. The repertoire was sequenced with immunoSEQ multiplex PCR; TCRdb's copy has only in-frame clones and lacks some. The sample lists just under 65,000 clones, around 46% occurring once. Documented treatment: oral pan-JAK inhibitor, 5-10 mg twice daily. The CDR3 has 15 amino acids. CDR1 and CDR2 from the germline V gene are LGHNA and YSLEER. V lost 0 bases to trimming and J lost 13 bases, with 18 bases between them. Overall study findings and caveats: There were many expanded lesional clones persisting in scalp and blood during tofacitinib.

This sequence joins TRBV4-3 and TRBJ1-4; TRBD1 might be the D (6 bases). The source of this sequence is a human donor with alopecia areata. The material sequenced was CD8+ T cells sorted from blood, taken at approximately week 36, from a patient treated with tofacitinib. The CDR3 protein is CASSQDGTPKRRLFF. CDR3 nucleotides: TGCGCCAGCAGCCAAGATGGGACACCTAAACGGAGACTGTTTTTT.